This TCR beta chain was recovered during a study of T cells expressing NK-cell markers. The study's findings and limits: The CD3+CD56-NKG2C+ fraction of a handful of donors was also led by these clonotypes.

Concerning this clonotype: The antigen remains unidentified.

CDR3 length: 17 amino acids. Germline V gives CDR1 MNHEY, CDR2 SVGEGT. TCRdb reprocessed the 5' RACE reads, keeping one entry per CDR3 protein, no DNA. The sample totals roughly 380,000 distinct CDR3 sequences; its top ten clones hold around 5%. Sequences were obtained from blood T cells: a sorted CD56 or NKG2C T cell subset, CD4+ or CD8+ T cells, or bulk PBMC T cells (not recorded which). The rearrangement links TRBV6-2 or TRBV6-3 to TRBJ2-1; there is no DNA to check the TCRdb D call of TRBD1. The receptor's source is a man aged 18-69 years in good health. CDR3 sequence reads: CASSYGGGGLAGASGFF.